These 21 T cell receptor beta chains came from one sample sequenced in a study of shared clonotypes between healthy human individuals. The data were produced by immunoSEQ multiplex PCR, yet TCRdb's version contains in-frame clones alone and is incomplete. The sample shows some 1 million clones, roughly 75% of them seen only once. The sequenced material came from memory CD4+ T cells sorted from blood. Subset: CD45RA-negative fraction. The receptors were gathered from a man younger than 35 in good health.

The genes are TRBV4-2 and TRBJ2-5, with TRBD2 matching over 8 bases. The germline V gene has CDR1 LGHNA and CDR2 YNFKEQ. This CDR3 region has 16 residues. J lost 1 base, V lost 1 base, and 5 bases had no gene match. The CDR3 here is CASSQALAGGQETQYF. CDR3 DNA: TGTGCCAGCAGCCAAGCGCTCGCGGGGGGCCAAGAGACCCAGTACTTC.

Only a few counts were recorded for this clone. The V call is TRBV5-6, the J call TRBJ2-7, with D possibly matching TRBD2 (5 bases). The CDR3 length is 15 residues. Trimming cost V 2 bases and J 1 base, with 13 bases left between them. The germline CDR1 and CDR2 sequences are SGHDT and YYEEEE. The CDR3 nucleotides read TGTGCCAGCAGCTTCCTCGGATCGGGATCCTACGAGCAGTACTTC. Translation gives CASSFLGSGSYEQYF.

V and J are TRBV14 and TRBJ2-5; TRBD1 might be the D (6 bases). Trimming shortened V by 1 base and J by 1 base, and 10 bases separated the two germline ends. Germline V lookup: CDR1 SGHDN, CDR2 FVKESK. The CDR3 spans 15 residues. CDR3 coding DNA: TGTGCCAGCAGCCAAGCACAGGGCCCCCAAGAGACCCAGTACTTC. It codes for CASSQAQGPQETQYF.

V is TRBV9 and J is TRBJ1-6; D might be TRBD1 (6 bases). The V end was cut by 1 base, the J end by 14 bases, with 22 bases between. The V gene's germline CDR1 is SGDLS and CDR2 YYNGEE. The length of the CDR3 is 16 residues. CDR3 coding DNA: TGTGCCAGCAGCGTACGCGAGGGGGAGGTTGGCATGGCCCTCCACTTT. Protein product: CASSVREGEVGMALHF. Using reference TRBV9 and TRBJ1-6 for the parts outside the CDR3, the full variable domain is DSGVTQTPKHLITATGQRVTLRCSPRSGDLSVYWYQQSLDQGLQFLIQYYNGEERAKGNILERFSAQQFPDLHSELNLSSLELGDSALYFCASSVREGEVGMALHFGNGTRLTVT.

The chain carries TRBV9 and TRBJ1-2; TRBD1 matches at 9 bases. This CDR3 region has 13 residues. J was trimmed by 8 bases and V by 4 bases; bases with no gene match: 6. Per germline, CDR1 SGDLS and CDR2 YYNGEE. For the CDR3, the DNA is TGTGCCAGCAGCCAAACAGGGGGCATGGGCTACACCTTC. It encodes CASSQTGGMGYTF.

The rearrangement joins TRBV10-2 to TRBJ2-1; 10 bases map to TRBD2. Germline assignment: CDR1 WSHSY and CDR2 SAAADI. The CDR3 contains 15 residues. V lost 3 bases and J lost 9; bases outside the gene matches: 8. CDR3 region: CASSEGLAGAREQFF. As DNA, the CDR3 is TGCGCCAGCAGTGAAGGGCTAGCGGGAGCTCGTGAGCAGTTCTTC.

This clone was seen just once. The chain recombines TRBV28 with TRBJ2-7, with 12 bases fitting TRBD1. The CDR3 contains 16 residues. V shed 2 bases, J shed 4 bases, and the junction held 6 bases outside the gene matches. Germline lookup yields CDR1 MDHEN and CDR2 SYDVKM. DNA of the CDR3: TGTGCCAGCAGTTTACCGGGGACAGGGGGCTGGTACGAGCAGTACTTC. This encodes CASSLPGTGGWYEQYF.

The chain employs TRBV6-6 and TRBJ2-7, with D possibly called TRBD1 or TRBD2 (5 bases each). The V gene lost 0 bases and the J gene lost 7 bases, with 16 bases spanning the gap. Per the germline V gene, CDR1 is MNHNY and CDR2 is SVGAGI (reference sequence). The CDR3 runs to 15 residues. This CDR3 is CASSYSDSPSGEQYF. CDR3 coding DNA: TGTGCCAGCAGTTACTCAGACAGTCCTTCGGGGGAGCAGTACTTC.

The CDR3 spells CASSYRRGQGTYGYTF. The CDR3 coding sequence is TGTGCCAGCAGTTACAGACGAGGACAGGGGACCTATGGCTACACCTTC. V is TRBV6-5 and J is TRBJ1-2; the match to TRBD1 covers 9 bases. Germline lookup yields CDR1 MNHEY and CDR2 SVGAGI. The V and J ends lost 2 bases and 4 bases, in that order; junction bases with no gene match: 8. This CDR3 region has 16 residues.

The chain employs TRBV4-1 and TRBJ2-7, with D possibly being TRBD2 (6 bases). The V and J ends lost 8 bases and 5 bases respectively, with 16 bases between them. CDR1 and CDR2 (germline): MGHRA, YSYEKL. The CDR3 has 13 residues. This chain's CDR3 is CASRGVGGNEQYF. CDR3 DNA sequence: TGCGCCAGCCGAGGGGTGGGGGGTAACGAGCAGTACTTC.

Comment on this clone: The sample holds other DNA sequences that translate to the same CDR3. This chain connects TRBV9 to TRBJ2-3, with 10 bases identical to TRBD2. The CDR3 covers 14 residues. CDR1 SGDLS and CDR2 YYNGEE come from the germline V gene. V was pared by 2 bases and J by 3 bases, with 0 bases of the junction left unmatched. In DNA, the CDR3 is TGTGCCAGCAGCGTTAGCGGGAGGACAGATACGCAGTATTTT. It translates to CASSVSGRTDTQYF.

This chain uses TRBV5-1 with TRBJ2-7; TRBD1 aligns across 10 bases. CDR1 is SGHRS and CDR2 is YFSETQ in the germline V gene. The J segment lost 5 bases and the V segment lost 5 bases, leaving 10 bases of the junction unmatched. CDR3 length: 15 residues. The CDR3 DNA is TGCGCCAGCAGTGGACCCCGGGACAGGGGCCACGAGCAGTACTTC. It specifies CASSGPRDRGHEQYF.

The chain combines TRBV5-1 with TRBJ1-1; 10 positions match TRBD1. V lost 0 bases and J lost 3; bases outside the gene matches: 5. In germline, CDR1 is SGHRS, CDR2 YFSETQ. CDR3 length equals 16 residues. The CDR3 sequence: CASSLGLGTGDTEAFF. Here the CDR3 DNA reads TGCGCCAGCAGCTTGGGACTCGGGACAGGGGACACTGAAGCTTTCTTT.

The gene calls are TRBV25-1 and TRBJ1-1, with unresolved D. The CDR3 is 15 residues long. The germline V gene has CDR1 MGHDK and CDR2 SYGVNS. V lost 3 bases and J 1 base, leaving 12 bases between the germline ends. DNA of the CDR3: TGTGCCAGCAGTGACGACCGGCTAGGGAACACTGAAGCTTTCTTT. Translated, it gives CASSDDRLGNTEAFF.

This rearrangement joins TRBV2 to TRBJ2-3; the D gene could be TRBD1 or TRBD2 (5 bases each). With 3 bases removed from V and 8 bases from J, the gap between germline ends came to 15 bases. The CDR3 length is 14 residues. Germline V lookup: CDR1 SNHLY, CDR2 FYNNEI. This CDR3 is CASSDYGVQGTQYF. CDR3 nucleotides: TGTGCCAGCAGTGACTACGGGGTCCAGGGTACGCAGTATTTT.

In nucleotides, the CDR3 is TGTGCCAGCAGCTTTTCACAGGGCGTTGGTGCAGATACGCAGTATTTT. Protein sequence: CASSFSQGVGADTQYF. The rearrangement uses TRBV7-2 and TRBJ2-3; possibly TRBD1 for D (6 bases). Germline values: CDR1 SGHTA, CDR2 FQGNSA. V was pared by 3 bases and J by 4 bases, with 17 bases between. The CDR3 has 16 amino acids.

The chain combines TRBV5-1 with TRBJ2-3, with D possibly being TRBD1 or TRBD2 (5 bases each). The CDR3 spans 14 residues. The V end lost 0 bases, the J end lost 5 bases, and 10 bases lay between the germline ends. Per the germline V gene, CDR1 is SGHRS and CDR2 is YFSETQ. Written as DNA, the CDR3 is TGCGCCAGCAGCTTGGCGATGGGGGTAGATACGCAGTATTTT. Protein product: CASSLAMGVDTQYF.

This clone was counted a few times. The genes are TRBV19 and TRBJ1-5, with 7 bases matching TRBD1. This CDR3 contains 16 residues. In germline, CDR1 is LNHDA, CDR2 SQIVND (reference sequence). V dropped 7 bases and J dropped 3; count of bases not matched to a gene: 12. CDR3 DNA: TGTGCCAGTACCGATCAGGGGGGCCCTTTCAATCAGCCCCAGCATTTT. It translates to CASTDQGGPFNQPQHF.

The sample holds one count of this clone. The chain has TRBV7-2 and TRBJ2-3; 7 bases are a match to TRBD2. The J segment lost 2 bases and the V segment lost 1 base, leaving 12 bases of the junction unmatched. Germline values: CDR1 SGHTA, CDR2 FQGNSA. This CDR3 comprises 18 residues. CDR3 sequence reads: CASSLDGGSFSSTDTQYF. The CDR3 DNA reads TGTGCCAGCAGCTTAGATGGCGGGAGCTTTTCGTCCACAGATACGCAGTATTTT.

This clone was counted a few times. V gene TRBV6-1 combines with J gene TRBJ1-2; D is unresolved. V dropped 6 bases and J dropped 4 bases, with 15 bases sitting between them. CDR1 and CDR2 (germline): MNHNS, SASEGT. The CDR3 has 14 amino acids. The CDR3 region has the DNA TGTGCCAGCAGATCCCAACAGTTACTCTATGGCTACACCTTC. This translates into CASRSQQLLYGYTF.

With regard to this clone: This may be a read error, as it is one base from a much larger clone. The chain has TRBV27 and TRBJ2-7; 10 bases map to TRBD1. Germline V gene data show CDR1 as MNHEY and CDR2 as SMNVEV (reference sequence). There are 13 residues in the CDR3. With 8 bases clipped from V and 3 bases from J, the junction kept 4 bases outside the gene matches. In DNA form, the CDR3 reads TGTGCCAGCGGTCGGACAGGGGGCTACGAGCAGTACTTC. This translates into CASGRTGGYEQYF.